The clone carrying this T cell receptor (beta chain) was detected ten times or more. Its antigen is still unknown. It was by 5'RACE with 10-nucleotide random UMIs that the cDNA was made. Each CDR3 protein is one row after TCRdb ran MiXCR on the 5' RACE reads. The sample carries over 55,000 distinct CDR3 sequences, roughly a tenth recorded once. Time point described: longitudinal time-point 1 (baseline). The healthy controls volunteered at a blood bank in Maryland, USA. This specimen belongs to a study of neurological immune-mediated disorders. Regarding the study as a whole: HTLV-1-associated myelopathy ranked highest for TCR clonal expansion and multiple sclerosis lowest, beneath healthy controls. Private repertoires in all groups were suggested, as expanded clones shared no CDR3 amino acid sequences across subjects.

Sequenced sample: PBMCs. This receptor was obtained from a man aged 25 to 40 in good health.

In DNA form, the CDR3 reads TGTGCCAGCGTGGGGGCGCCTGGCAATCAGCCCCAGCATTTT. This codes for CASVGAPGNQPQHF. The chain carries TRBV28 and TRBJ1-5; D may be TRBD1 (6 bases). Trimming shortened V by 8 bases and J by 2 bases, and 13 bases separated the two germline ends. The germline CDR1 and CDR2 sequences are MDHEN and SYDVKM. The length of the CDR3 is 14 residues.